These 4 T cell receptor beta chains came from one sample sequenced in a study of OX40 agonist ivuxolimab in advanced cancers. The library relied on the immunoSEQ multiplex PCR assay. What TCRdb holds here is the immuneACCESS table cut down to in-frame rearrangements. Part of the clones is not present; checked against another copy, under half of the missing clones reflect an unresolved V gene, and the others are unexplained. The sample includes about 52,000 clones, with around 94% observed a single time. The biggest ten clones account for 12% of the sample. The sequences come from CD4+ or CD8+ T cells sorted from blood, collected in a trial of the OX40 agonist ivuxolimab. Every receptor here comes from an adult with an advanced solid tumor such as melanoma, head and neck, liver or kidney cancer.

The rearrangement links TRBV7-3 to TRBJ2-7; maybe TRBD1 (5 bases). The V end was cut by 2 bases, the J end by 2 bases, with 16 bases between. The CDR3 contains 16 residues. Looked up from germline, CDR1 is SGHTA and CDR2 is FQGTGA. CDR3 DNA: TGTGCCAGCAGCTTATGTCAGGGCGGAGACCCCTACGAGCAGTACTTC. Encoded protein: CASSLCQGGDPYEQYF.

This clone was recorded once. In the same sample, other DNA sequences code for this CDR3. CDR3 sequence: CASSLSSTDTQYF. CDR3 nucleotide sequence: TGTGCCAGCAGTTTATCTAGCACAGATACGCAGTATTTT. The V gene is TRBV27, the J gene TRBJ2-3; D is uncertain. The CDR3 consists of 13 residues. Per germline, CDR1 MNHEY and CDR2 SMNVEV (reference sequence). V lost 0 bases and J 0 bases, leaving 1 base between the germline ends.

The V and J genes are TRBV19 and TRBJ1-3, with D unresolved. CDR1 is LNHDA and CDR2 is SQIVND in the germline V gene (reference sequence). This CDR3 has 13 residues. The V end was cut by 9 bases, the J end by 0 bases, with 9 bases between. CDR3 sequence reads: CASRRPSGNTIYF. CDR3 in DNA: TGTGCCAGCCGAAGACCCTCTGGAAACACCATATATTTT. The whole variable domain, filled in from reference TRBV19 and TRBJ1-3, reads DGGITQSPKYLFRKEGQNVTLSCEQNLNHDAMYWYRQDPGQGLRLIYYSQIVNDFQKGDIAEGYSVSREKKESFPLTVTSAQKNPTAFYLCASRRPSGNTIYFGEGSWLTVV.

The chain recombines TRBV27 with TRBJ2-7; tentative D call: TRBD2 (5 bases). Germline V gene data show CDR1 as MNHEY and CDR2 as SMNVEV (reference sequence). The CDR3 runs to 15 residues. V was trimmed by 8 bases and J by 1 base, leaving 18 bases between them. The CDR3 spells CASGYAGGNSYEQYF. The CDR3 DNA reads TGTGCCAGCGGATATGCGGGTGGCAATTCCTACGAGCAGTACTTC.